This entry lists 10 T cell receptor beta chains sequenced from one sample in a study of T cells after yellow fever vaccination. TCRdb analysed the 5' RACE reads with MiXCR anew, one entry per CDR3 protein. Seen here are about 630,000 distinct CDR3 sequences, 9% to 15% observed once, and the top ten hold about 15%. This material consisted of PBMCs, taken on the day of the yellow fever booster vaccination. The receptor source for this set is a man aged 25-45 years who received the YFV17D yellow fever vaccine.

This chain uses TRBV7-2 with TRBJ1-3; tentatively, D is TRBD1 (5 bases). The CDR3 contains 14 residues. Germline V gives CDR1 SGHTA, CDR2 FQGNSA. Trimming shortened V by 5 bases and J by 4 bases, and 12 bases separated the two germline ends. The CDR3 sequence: CASSRRGDGNTIYF. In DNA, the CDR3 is TGTGCCAGCAGCCGACGAGGGGACGGAAACACCATATATTTT.

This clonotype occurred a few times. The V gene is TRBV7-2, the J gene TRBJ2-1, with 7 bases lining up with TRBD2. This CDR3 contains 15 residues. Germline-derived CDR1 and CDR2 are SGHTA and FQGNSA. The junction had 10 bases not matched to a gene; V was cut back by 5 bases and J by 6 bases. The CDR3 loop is CASSGREAQLNEQFF. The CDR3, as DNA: TGTGCCAGCAGCGGACGGGAGGCCCAACTCAATGAGCAGTTCTTC.

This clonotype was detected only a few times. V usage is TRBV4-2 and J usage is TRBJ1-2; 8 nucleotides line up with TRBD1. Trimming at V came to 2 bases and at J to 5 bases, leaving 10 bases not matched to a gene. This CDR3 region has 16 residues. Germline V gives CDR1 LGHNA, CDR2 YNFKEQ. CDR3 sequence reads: CASSQPSTGEYYGYTF. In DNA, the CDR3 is TGTGCCAGCAGCCAACCGTCGACAGGGGAGTATTATGGCTACACCTTC.

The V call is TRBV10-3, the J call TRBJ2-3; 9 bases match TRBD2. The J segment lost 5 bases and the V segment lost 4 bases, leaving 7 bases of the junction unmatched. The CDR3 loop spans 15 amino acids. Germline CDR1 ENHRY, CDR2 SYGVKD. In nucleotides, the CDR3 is TGTGCCATCAGTGGCGCAGCGGGAGGAGGAGATACGCAGTATTTT. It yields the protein CAISGAAGGGDTQYF.

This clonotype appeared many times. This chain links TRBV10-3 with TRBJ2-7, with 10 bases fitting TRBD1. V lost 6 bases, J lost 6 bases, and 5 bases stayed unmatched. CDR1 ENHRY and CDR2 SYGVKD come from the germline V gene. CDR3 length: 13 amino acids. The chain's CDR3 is CAIRGQGLAEQYF. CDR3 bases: TGTGCCATCAGGGGACAGGGGCTGGCCGAGCAGTACTTC.

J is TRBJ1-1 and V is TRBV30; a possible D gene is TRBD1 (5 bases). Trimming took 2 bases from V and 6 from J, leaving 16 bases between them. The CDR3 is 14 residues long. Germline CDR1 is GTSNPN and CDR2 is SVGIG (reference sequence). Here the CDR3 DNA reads TGTGCCTGGAGTTATGGGACCTCTTGGGCTGAAGCTTTCTTT. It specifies CAWSYGTSWAEAFF.

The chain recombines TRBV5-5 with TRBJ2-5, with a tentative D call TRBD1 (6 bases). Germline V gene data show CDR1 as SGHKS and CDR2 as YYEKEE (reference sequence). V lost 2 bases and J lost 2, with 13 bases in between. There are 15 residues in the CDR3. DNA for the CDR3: TGTGCCAGCAGCTTCAATTCAGGACAGCAAGAGACCCAGTACTTC. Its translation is CASSFNSGQQETQYF.

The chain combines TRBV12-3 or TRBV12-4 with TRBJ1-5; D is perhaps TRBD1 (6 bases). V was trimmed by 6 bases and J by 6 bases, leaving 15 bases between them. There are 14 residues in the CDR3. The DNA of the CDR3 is TGTGCCAGCAGCTCCGCGGGGGGCCCTCAGCCCCAGCATTTT. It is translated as CASSSAGGPQPQHF.

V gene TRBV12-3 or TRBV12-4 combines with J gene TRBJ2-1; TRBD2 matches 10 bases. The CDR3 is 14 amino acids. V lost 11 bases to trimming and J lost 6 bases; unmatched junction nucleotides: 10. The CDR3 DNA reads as TGTGCCGGAGGGAGCGGGAGGGAGGTCAATGAGCAGTTCTTC. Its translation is CAGGSGREVNEQFF.

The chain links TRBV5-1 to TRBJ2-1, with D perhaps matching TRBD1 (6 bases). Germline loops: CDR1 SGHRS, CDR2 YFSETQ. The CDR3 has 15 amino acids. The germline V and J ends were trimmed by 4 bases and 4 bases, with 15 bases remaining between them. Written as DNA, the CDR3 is TGCGCCAGCAGCGCCGGAGCGACAGGATACAATGAGCAGTTCTTC. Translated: CASSAGATGYNEQFF.